This T cell receptor (beta chain) stems from a study of CD8 T cells in ankylosing spondylitis. Quantitative 5'-RACE with molecular barcodes was used to make the TCR beta libraries. A single record per CDR3 protein comes from TCRdb applying MiXCR to the 5' RACE reads. The sample has some 240,000 distinct CDR3 sequences, roughly 25% seen once; the top ten hold 0.5% to 0.65%. The specimen sequenced was blood, either unsorted or a sorted T cell fraction (not recorded which). This receptor was taken from a male donor with ankylosing spondylitis or in good health (not recorded which).

In nucleotides, the CDR3 is TGTGCCAGCAAACACAGGGGAGTAGAATCACCCCTCCACTTT. This codes for CASKHRGVESPLHF. This chain uses TRBV6-1 with TRBJ1-6, with TRBD1 matching 7 bases. CDR3 length equals 14 residues. J gave up 10 bases and V 7 bases, and 10 bases lay outside the gene matches. Germline CDR1 reads MNHNS; CDR2 reads SASEGT.